This T cell receptor beta chain was identified in a study of early T cells in non-severe SARS-CoV-2 infection. In regard to this clonotype: Antigen unknown.

This CDR3 has 14 amino acids. Trimming removed 6 bases from V and 7 bases from J; junction bases left unmatched: 13. CDR1 is SQVTM, CDR2 ANQGSEA, per germline. Each CDR3 protein is one row after TCRdb ran MiXCR on the 5' RACE reads. The top ten hold approximately 2.4% of the sample, which has about 80,000 distinct CDR3 sequences, about 12% seen once. Points from the study as a whole: Anti-spike CD8 specificities were favored by VDJdb matching, whose results missed private and CD4 specificities.

The chain joins TRBV29-1 to TRBJ1-2, with 8 bases matching TRBD1. The receptor was isolated from an adult who was a healthcare worker with PCR-confirmed SARS-CoV-2 infection or an uninfected control (not recorded which). The sequenced material came from whole blood. The CDR3 sequence is CSVPLGGTGPGYTF. CDR3 DNA sequence: TGCAGCGTCCCCTTGGGGGGGACAGGCCCTGGCTACACCTTC.